This TCR beta chain stems from a study of blood T cell repertoires in COVID-19. Overall study context: Collection of acute and convalescent COVID-19 samples took place in the United States, Italy and Spain. T cells, B-cell-depleted T cells, or PBMCs provided the cDNA or gDNA that served as material.

Seattle patients were enrolled during active infection and followed longitudinally. Per the authors' pipeline: By means of reference gene primer amplification, nucleated cell counts were estimated. Using immunoSEQ multiplex PCR, the repertoire was profiled, and TCRdb retains in-frame clones only, with some absent. D and trimming come from the DNA, and the V and J calls and clone size come from that table. This sample has about 370,000 clones, with roughly 90% found just once. Per the germline V gene, CDR1 is SGDLS and CDR2 is YYNGEE. CDR3 length equals 13 residues. V lost 4 bases to trimming and J lost 4 bases, with 9 bases between them.

The specimen sequenced was peripheral blood. The receptor's source is a woman in her 30s with COVID-19, enrolled during active disease. The chain has TRBV9 and TRBJ1-3; D unclear. The CDR3 coding sequence is TGTGCCAGCAGCATAGCCGAGGGAAACACCATATATTTT. Translating gives CASSIAEGNTIYF.